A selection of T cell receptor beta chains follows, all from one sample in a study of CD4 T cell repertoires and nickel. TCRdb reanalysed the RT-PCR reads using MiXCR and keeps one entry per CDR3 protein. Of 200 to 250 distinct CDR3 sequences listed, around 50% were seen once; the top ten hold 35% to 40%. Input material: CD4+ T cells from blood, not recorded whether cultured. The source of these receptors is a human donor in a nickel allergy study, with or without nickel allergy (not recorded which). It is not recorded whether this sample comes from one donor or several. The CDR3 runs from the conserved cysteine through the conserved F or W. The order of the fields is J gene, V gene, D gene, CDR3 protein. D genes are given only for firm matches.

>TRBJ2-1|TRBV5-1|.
CASSDYNNEQFF
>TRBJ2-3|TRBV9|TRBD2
CASSVERGAGTDTQYF
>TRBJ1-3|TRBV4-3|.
CASSRGSGQDTIYF
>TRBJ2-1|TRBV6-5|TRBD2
CASSYSRGGATYNEQFF
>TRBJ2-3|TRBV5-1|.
CASWTDQPPDTQYF
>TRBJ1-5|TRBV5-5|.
CASSGWASNQPQHF
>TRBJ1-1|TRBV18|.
CASSPGPGNLNTEAFF
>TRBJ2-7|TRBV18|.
CASSPSGQGREQYF
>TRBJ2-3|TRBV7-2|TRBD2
CASSSSPSGVQYF
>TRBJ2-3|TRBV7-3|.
CASSVADTQYF
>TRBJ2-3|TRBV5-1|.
CASRRTVTDTQYF
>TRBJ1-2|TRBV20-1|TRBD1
CSASLPRGTGGGYTF
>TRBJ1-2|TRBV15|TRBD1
CATSKDRVYGYTF
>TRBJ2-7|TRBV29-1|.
CSVEHSSSYEQYF
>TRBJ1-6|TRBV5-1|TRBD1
CASSLGRGQGSSYNSPLHF
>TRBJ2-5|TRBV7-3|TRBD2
CASSLQPAGQETQYF
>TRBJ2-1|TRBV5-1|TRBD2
CASSSTSGARVNNEQFF
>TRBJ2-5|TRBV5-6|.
CASSSVRGQETQYF
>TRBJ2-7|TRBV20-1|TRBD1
CSATPGTGFEQYF
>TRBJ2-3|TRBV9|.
CASSPVRGASGLTDTQYF
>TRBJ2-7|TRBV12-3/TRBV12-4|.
CASSSGGGGSYEQYF
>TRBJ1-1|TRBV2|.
CARSPGSNTEAFF
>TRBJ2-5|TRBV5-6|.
CASRGVRGQETQYF
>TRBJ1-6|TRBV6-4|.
CASSDNYNSPLHF
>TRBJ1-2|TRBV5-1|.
CASSPDTGYGYTF
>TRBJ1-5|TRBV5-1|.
CASSRDGNQPQHF
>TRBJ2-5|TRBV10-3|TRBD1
CAISEGQGIGQETQYF
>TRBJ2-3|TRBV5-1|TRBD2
CASRDGTSGTPYTDTQYF
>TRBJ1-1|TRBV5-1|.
CASSPDSGMNTEAFF
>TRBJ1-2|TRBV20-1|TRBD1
CSARESGTGGNYGYTF
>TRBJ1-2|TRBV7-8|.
CASSLVAGGNYGYTF
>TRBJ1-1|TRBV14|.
CASSQPGMNTEAFF
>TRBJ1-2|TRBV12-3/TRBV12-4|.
CASRLTPNYGYTF
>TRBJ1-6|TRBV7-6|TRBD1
CASSETGWGSPLHF
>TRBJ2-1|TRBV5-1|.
CASSLNSNNEQFF
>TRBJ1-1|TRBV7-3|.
CASSWTTNTEAFF
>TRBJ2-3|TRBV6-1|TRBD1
CASTLDRGRGEDTQYF
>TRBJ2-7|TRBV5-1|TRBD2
CASSSSSGGRLYEQYF
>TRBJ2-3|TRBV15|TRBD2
CATSRDGLAERTDTQYF
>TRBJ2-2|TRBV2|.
CASSIQGRTGELFF
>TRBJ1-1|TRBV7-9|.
CASSPTNMNTEAFF
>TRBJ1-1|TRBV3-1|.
CASSQAQSEAFF
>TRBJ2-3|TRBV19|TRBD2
CASTRTSGGATDTQYF
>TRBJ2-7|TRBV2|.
CASSDVRTYEQYF
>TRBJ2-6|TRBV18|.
CASSPGLYSGANVLTF
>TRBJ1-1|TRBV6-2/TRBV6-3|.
CASSLNRDTEAFF
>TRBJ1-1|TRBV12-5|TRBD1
CASGLTTGLNTEAFF
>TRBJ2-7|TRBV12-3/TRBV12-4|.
CASSLGGAGPPYEQYF
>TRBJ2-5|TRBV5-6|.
CASSLVRGTETQYF
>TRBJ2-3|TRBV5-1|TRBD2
CASSLERGAPTDTQYF